Below are 25 T cell receptor beta chains sequenced from a single sample in a study of cytomegalovirus exposure and HLA in healthy donors. The primer mix had 60 Vbeta and 13 Jbeta primers. Generated by immunoSEQ multiplex PCR, the TCRdb table keeps only in-frame clones and is missing some. Of 120,000 or so clones listed, 8% to 11% were seen once; the top ten hold about 4.6%. Sequencing was done on a sample of PBMCs. The receptors shown here come from a woman aged 18-29 years in good health and CMV-seropositive.

The chain combines TRBV4-1 with TRBJ2-1, with D perhaps matching TRBD1 (6 bases). The germline V gene has CDR1 MGHRA and CDR2 YSYEKL. This CDR3 contains 16 residues. V was trimmed by 4 bases and J by 8 bases, leaving 21 bases between them. The DNA for the CDR3 is TGCGCCAGCAGCCTAAACCTGGGACAAGAGGGGGATGAGCAGTTCTTC. The encoded protein is CASSLNLGQEGDEQFF.

This clone was picked up a small number of times. This chain uses TRBV7-9 with TRBJ2-1, with D perhaps matching TRBD2 (5 bases). V was pared by 4 bases and J by 5 bases, with 9 bases between. CDR1 SEHNR and CDR2 FQNEAQ come from the germline V gene (reference sequence). This CDR3 contains 13 residues. DNA of the CDR3: TGTGCCAGCAGCTGGTTCGGGGACAATGAGCAGTTCTTC. It translates to CASSWFGDNEQFF.

This clone was counted a few times. The genes are TRBV2 and TRBJ2-3; D is uncertain. Trimming took off 0 bases at V and 0 bases at J, with 4 bases between the two ends. Per the germline V gene, CDR1 is SNHLY and CDR2 is FYNNEI. This CDR3 region has 14 residues. In DNA, the CDR3 is TGTGCCAGCAGTGAAGCGCAGAGCACAGATACGCAGTATTTT. Translating it yields CASSEAQSTDTQYF.

This clone was observed a handful of times. The chain has TRBV5-1 and TRBJ2-1, with 10 bases lining up with TRBD1. The germline gives CDR1 SGHRS, CDR2 YFSETQ. V shed 7 bases and J 4 bases; nucleotides not matched to a gene: 14. The CDR3 sequence is 17 residues long. The CDR3 coding sequence is TGCGCCAGCGCCCGGGACAGGGGAGTCCCAGGTTACAATGAGCAGTTCTTC. Translated, it gives CASARDRGVPGYNEQFF.

This clone was observed a few times. This sequence joins TRBV4-1 and TRBJ2-1; 7 bases agree with TRBD2. The V segment lost 4 bases and the J segment 4 bases; nucleotides outside the gene matches: 1. Per germline, CDR1 MGHRA and CDR2 YSYEKL. This CDR3 region has 13 residues. The CDR3 DNA follows: TGCGCCAGCAGCCTGGGACTATACAATGAGCAGTTCTTC. It is translated as CASSLGLYNEQFF.

This clone has more than one count but fewer than ten. Here the CDR3 DNA reads TGTGCCAGCAGCACCCGGACAGGGAACGGCTACACCTTC. Translated: CASSTRTGNGYTF. This chain links TRBV9 with TRBJ1-2; 8 bases align to TRBD1. Germline V gives CDR1 SGDLS, CDR2 YYNGEE. The CDR3 length is 13 residues. V gave up 4 bases and J gave up 8 bases; unmatched junction bases: 7.

This clone was counted only a few times. The rearrangement uses TRBV6-1 and TRBJ1-2; D gene uncertain. The V gene's germline CDR1 is MNHNS and CDR2 SASEGT. There are 15 residues in the CDR3. The germline V and J ends were trimmed by 5 bases and 2 bases, with 15 bases remaining between them. The CDR3, as DNA: TGTGCCAGCAGTCATACCGATATGGGCAACTATGGCTACACCTTC. It is translated as CASSHTDMGNYGYTF.

The chain joins TRBV7-2 to TRBJ2-7, with TRBD2 identical over 9 bases. V lost 4 bases to trimming and J lost 3 bases; unmatched junction nucleotides: 4. There are 14 residues in the CDR3. Per germline, CDR1 SGHTA and CDR2 FQGNSA. Here the CDR3 reads CASSSGLAIYEQYF. In DNA, the CDR3 is TGTGCCAGCAGCTCGGGACTAGCAATCTACGAGCAGTACTTC.

Turning to this clone: Mismatch with germline at one junction end may stem from a read error. V gene TRBV6-6 combines with J gene TRBJ2-4; maybe TRBD2 (5 bases). The CDR3 extends over 15 amino acids. CDR1 is MNHNY, CDR2 SVGAGI, per germline (reference sequence). For the CDR3, the DNA is TGTGCCAGCGGTTACTGGATAGCGGCCAAAAACATTCAGTACTTC. It encodes CASGYWIAAKNIQYF.

The chain employs TRBV14 and TRBJ1-1; D might be TRBD1 (5 bases). The CDR3 sequence is 13 residues long. The germline gives CDR1 SGHDN, CDR2 FVKESK. V dropped 0 bases and J dropped 4 bases, with 6 bases sitting between them. DNA for the CDR3: TGTGCCAGCAGCCAAGAGGGGCGCACTGAAGCTTTCTTT. Protein sequence: CASSQEGRTEAFF.

The chain links TRBV6-1 to TRBJ2-2, with 8 positions matching TRBD1. The CDR3 covers 15 residues. Germline CDR1 is MNHNS and CDR2 is SASEGT. The trim removed 1 base at V and 7 bases at J, leaving 5 bases unmatched. CDR3 nucleotides: TGTGCCAGCAGTGAAGAGGTACAGGGGGTCGGGGAGCTGTTTTTT. Translation gives CASSEEVQGVGELFF.

The chain employs TRBV6-6 and TRBJ2-1; 7 bases match TRBD2. Unmatched junction bases numbered 14, after V lost 3 bases and J lost 12 bases. The CDR3 extends over 15 amino acids. The germline gives CDR1 MNHNY, CDR2 SVGAGI (reference sequence). The CDR3 nucleotides are TGTGCCAGCAGTTATAGCGGCGGGAGAGAACGCGTGCAGTTCTTC. Protein sequence: CASSYSGGRERVQFF.

V and J are TRBV5-6 and TRBJ2-7; 9 positions agree with TRBD1. Per the germline V gene, CDR1 is SGHDT and CDR2 is YYEEEE. This CDR3 is 14 amino acids long. V shed 6 bases, J shed 5 bases, and the junction held 9 bases outside the gene matches. CDR3 protein: CASTPRDRAHEQYF. Here the CDR3 DNA reads TGTGCCAGCACCCCTCGGGACAGGGCTCACGAGCAGTACTTC.

The chain employs TRBV9 and TRBJ2-2; TRBD1 matches 10 bases. Germline V CDR1 and CDR2: SGDLS, YYNGEE. V was clipped by 2 bases and J by 7 bases; unmatched bases: 26. The CDR3 runs to 22 residues. The DNA of the CDR3 is TGTGCCAGCAGCGTGGGTTCTACCTTGACAGGGGGCGCGAGTTTGGGAGGCGGGGAGCTGTTTTTT. This gives the protein CASSVGSTLTGGASLGGGELFF.

This clone has a handful of counts. The rearrangement links TRBV4-2 to TRBJ2-7; D is uncertain. CDR3 length equals 15 residues. Germline CDR1 is LGHNA and CDR2 is YNFKEQ. Between the trimmed V and J ends, which lost 2 bases and 4 bases, there was a span of 15 bases. The CDR3 is CASSQTQSTVYEQYF. The DNA for the CDR3 is TGTGCCAGCAGCCAAACACAGAGTACGGTTTACGAGCAGTACTTC.

This clone was counted a few times. This chain links TRBV5-4 with TRBJ1-1; D gene ambiguous. Germline V gene data show CDR1 as SGHNT and CDR2 as YYREEE (reference sequence). Between the trimmed V and J ends, which lost 0 bases and 4 bases, there was a span of 10 bases. There are 14 residues in the CDR3. CDR3 sequence (DNA): TGTGCCAGCAGCTTGGTGGGGAGAGGCACTGAAGCTTTCTTT. Translated: CASSLVGRGTEAFF.

This clone was observed a few times. J is TRBJ1-3 and V is TRBV10-3, with a tentative D call TRBD1 (5 bases). The CDR3 is 14 amino acids. V was pared by 4 bases and J by 1 base, with 8 bases between. Germline values: CDR1 ENHRY, CDR2 SYGVKD. CDR3 in amino acids: CAISARDSGNTIYF. The CDR3 DNA follows: TGTGCCATCAGTGCCAGGGATTCTGGAAACACCATATATTTT.

V and J are TRBV27 and TRBJ1-1; D is unresolved. Between the trimmed V and J ends, which lost 5 bases and 11 bases, there was a span of 21 bases. CDR1 MNHEY and CDR2 SMNVEV come from the germline V gene (reference sequence). The CDR3 runs 14 residues. CDR3 amino acids: CASSLWTSGLRAFF. The CDR3 DNA reads as TGTGCCAGCAGTCTATGGACTAGCGGTTTGCGGGCTTTCTTT.

This clone has just a few counts. V usage is TRBV2 and J usage is TRBJ1-5; D is unresolved. Germline V gene lookup returns CDR1 SNHLY and CDR2 FYNNEI. The CDR3 spans 14 residues. V lost 3 bases to trimming and J lost 6 bases, with 12 bases between them. CDR3 loop: CASSETTQAQPQHF. CDR3 sequence (DNA): TGTGCCAGCAGTGAGACAACCCAGGCTCAGCCCCAGCATTTT.

This clone was observed a handful of times. The junction and the germline gene differ at one end; a read error may be behind it. This chain links TRBV30 with TRBJ1-3, with 7 bases matching TRBD1. Germline CDR1 reads GTSNPN; CDR2 reads SVGIG (reference sequence). This CDR3 is built from 13 residues. The CDR3 sequence is CAANRGSGSTIYF. CDR3 in DNA: TGTGCCGCAAACAGGGGATCGGGAAGCACCATATATTTT.

This clone was seen a handful of times. The chain uses TRBV19 and TRBJ1-5; no firm D call. The germline V gene encodes CDR1 LNHDA and CDR2 SQIVND (reference sequence). Trimming removed 3 bases at V and 7 bases at J, with 7 bases between. CDR3 length equals 12 residues. The CDR3 DNA reads as TGTGCCAGTAGTATTCCAGGCCAGCCCCAGCATTTT. This sequence encodes CASSIPGQPQHF.

The chain couples TRBV7-2 to TRBJ1-1; D not certain. Trimming pared 5 bases from V and 5 bases from J, leaving 12 bases between. The CDR3 length is 13 residues. Germline V CDR1 and CDR2: SGHTA, FQGNSA. DNA for the CDR3: TGTGCCAGCAGCCCAACTTTCGGGACTGAAGCTTTCTTT. Encoded protein: CASSPTFGTEAFF.

The chain is built from TRBV21-1 and TRBJ2-6; TRBD2, the table's D call, lacks a check against the DNA. TRBV21-1 is an annotated pseudogene. This CDR3 region has 17 residues. The CDR3 sequence is CASSKGVGVSGANVLTF. CDR3 in DNA: TGTGCCAGCAGCAAAGGGGTAGGAGTCTCTGGGGCCAACGTCCTGACTTTC.

A few counts support this clone. The CDR3 DNA reads TGCGCCAGCAGCTTCGGGACAGGAGTACGTAATGAAGCTTTCTTT. Translation gives CASSFGTGVRNEAFF. The chain recombines TRBV5-1 with TRBJ1-1; 8 bases are a match to TRBD1. The CDR3 contains 15 residues. V shed 2 bases and J 7 bases; nucleotides not matched to a gene: 10. The germline gives CDR1 SGHRS, CDR2 YFSETQ.

The table lists this clone with a few counts. The chain combines TRBV4-1 with TRBJ2-7; D unclear. CDR3 length equals 18 residues. Trimming took 1 base from V and 1 from J, leaving 20 bases between them. Looked up from germline, CDR1 is MGHRA and CDR2 is YSYEKL. The CDR3 DNA follows: TGCGCCAGCAGCCAAGGTGGGTCCCTCCAATACAGTTCCTACGAGCAGTACTTC. Protein: CASSQGGSLQYSSYEQYF.